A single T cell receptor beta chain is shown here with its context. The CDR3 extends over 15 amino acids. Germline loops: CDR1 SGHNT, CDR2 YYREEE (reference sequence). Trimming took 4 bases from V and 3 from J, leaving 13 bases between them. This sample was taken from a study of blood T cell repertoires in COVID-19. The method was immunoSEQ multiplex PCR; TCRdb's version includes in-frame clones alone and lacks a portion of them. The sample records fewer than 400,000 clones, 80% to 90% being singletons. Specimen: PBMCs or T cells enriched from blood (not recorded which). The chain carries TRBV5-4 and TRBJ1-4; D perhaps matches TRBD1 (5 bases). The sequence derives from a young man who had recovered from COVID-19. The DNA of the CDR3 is TGTGCCAGCAGCCGTGACAGCCGACCTAATGAAAAACTGTTTTTT. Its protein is CASSRDSRPNEKLFF.